This is a list of T cell receptor beta chains from one sample in a study of blood T cells in healthy people across ages. Each CDR3 protein gets one entry after TCRdb re-called the 5' RACE reads with MiXCR. The table records under 700,000 distinct CDR3 sequences, more than 20% of them present only once. The same data also contributed to another study, on T cells of mothers and their children.

Sequences were obtained from blood. The receptors derive from a boy aged 5-17 years in good health. CDR3s include the opening cysteine and the closing phenylalanine or tryptophan. Fields, in order: CDR3 protein, CDR3 DNA, D gene, J gene, V gene, clone size. The D gene is left open where the match is weak. Some rows mark clone size as missing; the rest say once, few, many or name a class of expanded clone.

CDR3: CASSPLGAKGLTYEQYF
DNA: TGTGCCAGCAGTCCCTTGGGGGCTAAAGGCTTAACCTACGAGCAGTACTTC
D: .
J: TRBJ2-7
V: TRBV27
size: .

CDR3: CASSQARTGTYYEQYF
DNA: TGTGCCAGCAGCCAAGCCAGGACAGGGACATACTACGAGCAGTACTTC
D: TRBD1
J: TRBJ2-7
V: TRBV4-2
size: once

CDR3: CSATTDGTLGETQYF
DNA: TGCAGTGCTACAACTGACGGGACACTGGGAGAGACCCAGTACTTC
D: .
J: TRBJ2-5
V: TRBV20-1
size: few

CDR3: CASLTSGNYEQYF
DNA: TGTGCCAGTTTGACTAGCGGGAACTACGAGCAGTACTTC
D: TRBD2
J: TRBJ2-7
V: TRBV28
size: .

CDR3: CASSPSFELAGALNEQFF
DNA: TGTGCCAGCAGCCCAAGCTTTGAACTAGCGGGGGCACTTAATGAGCAGTTCTTC
D: TRBD2
J: TRBJ2-1
V: TRBV7-9
size: .

CDR3: CSAFLYGYTF
DNA: TGCAGTGCCTTTCTCTATGGCTACACCTTC
D: .
J: TRBJ1-2
V: TRBV20-1
size: .

CDR3: CASSLRGVNTEAFF
DNA: TGTGCCAGCAGCTTAAGAGGGGTGAACACTGAAGCTTTCTTT
D: .
J: TRBJ1-1
V: TRBV7-3
size: .

CDR3: CASSDRTGGNQPQHF
DNA: TGTGCCAGCAGTGACCGGACAGGGGGCAATCAGCCCCAGCATTTT
D: TRBD1
J: TRBJ1-5
V: TRBV28
size: few

CDR3: CASSQAWDGSNYEQHF
DNA: TGCGCCAGCAGCCAAGCCTGGGACGGATCTAACTACGAGCAGCACTTC
D: .
J: TRBJ2-7
V: TRBV4-1
size: few

CDR3: CAIRPDRATKNIQYF
DNA: TGTGCCATCAGGCCCGACAGGGCGACCAAAAACATTCAGTACTTC
D: TRBD1
J: TRBJ2-4
V: TRBV10-3
size: .

CDR3: CASRTGTSGHEQFF
DNA: TGTGCCAGCAGAACCGGGACTAGCGGCCATGAGCAGTTCTTC
D: TRBD2
J: TRBJ2-1
V: TRBV28
size: few

CDR3: CASSFPASRTAYNEQFF
DNA: TGTGCCAGCAGCTTTCCGGCTAGCCGAACCGCCTACAATGAGCAGTTCTTC
D: .
J: TRBJ2-1
V: TRBV13
size: .

CDR3: CASSARWVNNEQFF
DNA: TGTGCCAGCAGCGCCCGATGGGTGAACAATGAGCAGTTCTTC
D: .
J: TRBJ2-1
V: TRBV7-3
size: .

CDR3: CASSLGAYYEQYF
DNA: TGTGCCAGCAGTTTGGGCGCCTACTACGAGCAGTACTTC
D: .
J: TRBJ2-7
V: TRBV12-3/TRBV12-4
size: .

CDR3: CASSKLTDQKETQYF
DNA: TGTGCCAGCAGTAAGTTAACGGACCAAAAAGAGACCCAGTACTTC
D: .
J: TRBJ2-5
V: TRBV25-1
size: .

CDR3: CSASGGGTTEAFF
DNA: TGCAGTGCTAGTGGAGGGGGCACGACTGAAGCTTTCTTT
D: TRBD1
J: TRBJ1-1
V: TRBV20-1
size: few

CDR3: CASSMLPAGPLDTQYF
DNA: TGTGCCAGCAGCATGCTCCCGGCGGGGCCTTTAGATACGCAGTATTTT
D: .
J: TRBJ2-3
V: TRBV7-2
size: few

CDR3: CSARRRQASSGANVLTF
DNA: TGCAGTGCTAGACGTAGACAGGCAAGCTCTGGGGCCAACGTCCTGACTTTC
D: .
J: TRBJ2-6
V: TRBV20-1
size: few

CDR3: CASSLDGGNTEAFF
DNA: TGCGCCAGCAGCTTGGATGGGGGTAACACTGAAGCTTTCTTT
D: .
J: TRBJ1-1
V: TRBV5-1
size: few

CDR3: CASSDRVSYNEQFF
DNA: TGTGCCAGCTCAGATCGGGTGTCCTACAATGAGCAGTTCTTC
D: .
J: TRBJ2-1
V: TRBV28
size: once

CDR3: CASSQAPGTSGSNEQFF
DNA: TGCGCCAGCAGCCAAGCCCCCGGGACTAGCGGTAGCAATGAGCAGTTCTTC
D: TRBD2
J: TRBJ2-1
V: TRBV4-3
size: .

CDR3: CATSRGGTRGRTDTQYF
DNA: TGTGCCACCAGCAGAGGGGGAACCCGGGGCCGCACAGATACGCAGTATTTT
D: .
J: TRBJ2-3
V: TRBV15
size: .

CDR3: CASSSGLAGAFGTQYF
DNA: TGTGCCAGCAGCTCGGGACTAGCGGGGGCCTTCGGGACCCAGTACTTC
D: TRBD2
J: TRBJ2-5
V: TRBV7-3
size: .

CDR3: CASGQGYNEQFF
DNA: TGTGCCAGCGGACAGGGATACAATGAGCAGTTCTTC
D: TRBD1
J: TRBJ2-1
V: TRBV19
size: .

CDR3: CASSQTGTGVGYTF
DNA: TGTGCCAGCAGTCAGACCGGGACAGGGGTTGGCTACACCTTC
D: TRBD1
J: TRBJ1-2
V: TRBV27
size: .

CDR3: CSARDLGQGMIGYTF
DNA: TGCAGTGCTAGAGATCTGGGACAGGGGATGATTGGCTACACCTTC
D: TRBD1
J: TRBJ1-2
V: TRBV20-1
size: .

CDR3: CANSFGTGASYEQYF
DNA: TGTGCCAACAGTTTCGGGACAGGCGCTTCCTACGAGCAGTACTTC
D: TRBD1
J: TRBJ2-7
V: TRBV6-2/TRBV6-3
size: .

CDR3: CASSFIRGPEYGYTF
DNA: TGTGCCAGCAGTTTTATCAGGGGCCCGGAGTATGGCTACACCTTC
D: .
J: TRBJ1-2
V: TRBV6-2/TRBV6-3
size: .

CDR3: CSASALPRYEQYF
DNA: TGCAGTGCTAGTGCACTGCCAAGATACGAGCAGTACTTC
D: .
J: TRBJ2-7
V: TRBV20-1
size: .

CDR3: CASSLRVDNSPLHF
DNA: TGTGCCAGCAGTCTGAGGGTGGATAATTCACCCCTCCACTTT
D: .
J: TRBJ1-6
V: TRBV12-3/TRBV12-4
size: .

CDR3: CASTGGPNEQFF
DNA: TGTGCCAGCACCGGAGGGCCTAATGAGCAGTTCTTC
D: .
J: TRBJ2-1
V: TRBV6-5
size: few

CDR3: CSVRPSVTETQYF
DNA: TGCAGTGTCCGACCCTCAGTAACAGAGACCCAGTACTTC
D: .
J: TRBJ2-5
V: TRBV20-1
size: few

CDR3: CASSQVLTDTQYF
DNA: TGTGCCAGCAGCCAAGTCCTCACAGATACGCAGTATTTT
D: .
J: TRBJ2-3
V: TRBV14
size: .

CDR3: CSAPGLAGALTSYNEQFF
DNA: TGCAGTGCTCCCGGACTAGCGGGGGCCTTGACCTCCTACAATGAGCAGTTCTTC
D: TRBD2
J: TRBJ2-1
V: TRBV20-1
size: .

CDR3: CATSVRGPGSPLHF
DNA: TGTGCCACCAGCGTGCGGGGTCCGGGTTCACCCCTCCACTTT
D: .
J: TRBJ1-6
V: TRBV15
size: .

CDR3: CASRDWGQGSREQYF
DNA: TGTGCCAGCAGGGACTGGGGACAGGGGAGTAGGGAGCAGTACTTC
D: TRBD1
J: TRBJ2-7
V: TRBV28
size: .

CDR3: CASSGTKRRQGGNIQYF
DNA: TGTGCCAGCAGTGGGACGAAGCGTAGGCAGGGGGGAAACATTCAGTACTTC
D: .
J: TRBJ2-4
V: TRBV28
size: .

CDR3: CASSNYRGSSYEQYF
DNA: TGTGCCAGCAGCAACTACAGGGGGTCTTCCTACGAGCAGTACTTC
D: TRBD1
J: TRBJ2-7
V: TRBV5-5
size: .

CDR3: CSAREVAHTGFEQYF
DNA: TGCAGTGCTAGAGAAGTAGCACACACAGGGTTCGAGCAGTACTTC
D: .
J: TRBJ2-7
V: TRBV20-1
size: .

CDR3: CASALSDRANNEQFF
DNA: TGTGCCAGCGCCCTATCAGACCGGGCAAACAATGAGCAGTTCTTC
D: .
J: TRBJ2-1
V: TRBV27
size: .

CDR3: CASSFGARTDTQYF
DNA: TGTGCCAGCAGTTTTGGGGCCCGCACAGATACGCAGTATTTT
D: .
J: TRBJ2-3
V: TRBV28
size: few

CDR3: CVSSPDRLYGYTF
DNA: TGCGTCAGCAGCCCCGACCGACTCTATGGCTACACCTTC
D: .
J: TRBJ1-2
V: TRBV4-1
size: .

CDR3: CASSYLGYHQETQYF
DNA: TGTGCCAGCAGTTACTTGGGTTATCACCAAGAGACCCAGTACTTC
D: .
J: TRBJ2-5
V: TRBV6-5
size: many

CDR3: CAISDRQYEQYF
DNA: TGTGCCATCAGTGACCGCCAGTACGAGCAGTACTTC
D: .
J: TRBJ2-7
V: TRBV10-3
size: .

CDR3: CASSEPGLGPGGANVLTF
DNA: TGTGCCAGCAGCGAACCGGGACTGGGGCCAGGCGGGGCCAACGTCCTGACTTTC
D: .
J: TRBJ2-6
V: TRBV2
size: .

CDR3: CASSPGLPGANVLTF
DNA: TGTGCCAGCAGTCCAGGGCTTCCCGGGGCCAACGTCCTGACTTTC
D: .
J: TRBJ2-6
V: TRBV27
size: .

CDR3: CATSDHGQGIKAQYF
DNA: TGTGCCACCAGTGACCACGGACAGGGGATCAAGGCCCAGTACTTC
D: TRBD1
J: TRBJ2-5
V: TRBV24-1
size: few

CDR3: CSVLTGETREQYF
DNA: TGCAGCGTTCTAACGGGAGAAACGAGGGAGCAGTACTTC
D: .
J: TRBJ2-7
V: TRBV29-1
size: .

CDR3: CASSLEVGNYGYTF
DNA: TGTGCCAGCAGCTTAGAGGTGGGAAACTATGGCTACACCTTC
D: .
J: TRBJ1-2
V: TRBV7-2
size: .

CDR3: CASSLTSTQYF
DNA: TGTGCCAGCAGTTTAACTAGTACGCAGTATTTT
D: .
J: TRBJ2-3
V: TRBV12-3/TRBV12-4
size: .

CDR3: CASSQRLDSGNTIYF
DNA: TGTGCCAGCAGCCAACGTCTGGATTCTGGAAACACCATATATTTT
D: .
J: TRBJ1-3
V: TRBV3-1
size: .

CDR3: CSVRDRGSEQYF
DNA: TGCAGCGTTCGGGACAGGGGCTCCGAGCAGTACTTC
D: TRBD1
J: TRBJ2-7
V: TRBV29-1
size: few

CDR3: CASSAQLAINEQFF
DNA: TGTGCCAGCAGCGCACAACTAGCGATCAATGAGCAGTTCTTC
D: TRBD2
J: TRBJ2-1
V: TRBV9
size: few

CDR3: CSAGASGDYNEQFF
DNA: TGCAGTGCTGGCGCTAGCGGGGATTACAATGAGCAGTTCTTC
D: TRBD2
J: TRBJ2-1
V: TRBV20-1
size: few

CDR3: CASSATSADTQYF
DNA: TGTGCCAGCAGCGCGACAAGCGCAGATACGCAGTATTTT
D: .
J: TRBJ2-3
V: TRBV7-9
size: .